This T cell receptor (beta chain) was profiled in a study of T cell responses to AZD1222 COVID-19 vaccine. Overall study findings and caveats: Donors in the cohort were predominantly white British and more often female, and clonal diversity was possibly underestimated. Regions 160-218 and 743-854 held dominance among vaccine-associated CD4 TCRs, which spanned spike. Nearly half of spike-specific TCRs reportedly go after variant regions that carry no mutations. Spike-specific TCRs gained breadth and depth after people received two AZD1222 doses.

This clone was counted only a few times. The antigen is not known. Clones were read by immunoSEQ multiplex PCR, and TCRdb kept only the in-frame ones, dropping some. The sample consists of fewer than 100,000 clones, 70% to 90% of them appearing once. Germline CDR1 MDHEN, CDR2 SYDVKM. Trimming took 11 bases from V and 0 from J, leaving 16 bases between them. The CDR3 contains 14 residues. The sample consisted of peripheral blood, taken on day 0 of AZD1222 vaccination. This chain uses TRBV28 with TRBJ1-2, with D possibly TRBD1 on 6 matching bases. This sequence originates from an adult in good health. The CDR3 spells CAGGGGPPNYGYTF. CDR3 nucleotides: TGTGCCGGGGGCGGGGGGCCCCCTAACTATGGCTACACCTTC.